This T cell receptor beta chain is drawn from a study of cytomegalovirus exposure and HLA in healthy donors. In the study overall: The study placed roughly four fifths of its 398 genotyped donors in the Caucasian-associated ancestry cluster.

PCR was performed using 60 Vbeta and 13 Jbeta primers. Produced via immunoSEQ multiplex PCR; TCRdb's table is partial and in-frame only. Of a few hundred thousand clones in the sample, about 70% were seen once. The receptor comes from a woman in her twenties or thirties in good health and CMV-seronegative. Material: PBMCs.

In DNA form, the CDR3 reads TGTGCCAGCAGCTCTAGGGTCGGACAGGGGGCATATAATTCACCCCTCCACTTT. Protein sequence: CASSSRVGQGAYNSPLHF. The J gene is TRBJ1-6, the V gene TRBV11-2; 11 bases line up with TRBD1. This CDR3 has 18 amino acids. Germline V gene sequence: CDR1 SGHAT, CDR2 FQNNGV. Trimming removed 4 bases from V and 4 bases from J; junction bases left unmatched: 9.